This TCR beta chain was sequenced for a study of CD4 and CD8 cells across lung adenocarcinoma regions. This clonotype was observed many times. TCRdb ran MiXCR on the PCR reads and lists one entry per CDR3 protein. The sample consists of over 20,000 distinct CDR3 sequences, around half of them appearing once. V lost 5 bases and J 3 bases, leaving 10 bases between the germline ends. This CDR3 has 13 residues. From germline, CDR1 is MDHEN and CDR2 SYDVKM. Donors had localized lung adenocarcinoma, a non-small cell lung cancer. The TCR originated in a female donor with lung adenocarcinoma. The CD4 and CD8 labels of this study may be unreliable. V and J are TRBV28 and TRBJ2-5; TRBD2 might be the D (5 bases). Sequences were obtained from CD8+ T cells from the center of a lung tumor. The CDR3 DNA reads TGTGCCAGCAGTGAAGGAGGCGAAGAGACCCAGTACTTC. It codes for CASSEGGEETQYF. Supplemented by reference TRBV28 and TRBJ2-5, the full variable domain reads DVKVTQSSRYLVKRTGEKVFLECVQDMDHENMFWYRQDPGLGLRLIYFSYDVKMKEKGDIPEGYSVSREKKERFSLILESASTNQTSMYLCASSEGGEETQYFGPGTRLLVL.